This T cell receptor (beta chain) stems from a study of CD8+ T cells in alopecia areata. Overall study findings and caveats: Lesional scalp, especially alopecia totalis/universalis, showed higher clonality than normal scalp. Relative to mice, TCR sharing across patients was less clear, a difference possibly HLA-related.

Extracted RNA was reverse transcribed, and the resulting cDNA served as sequencing template. Only in-frame clones appear in the TCRdb table, and some are missing; sequencing was by immunoSEQ multiplex PCR. The profile shows under 150,000 clones, 62% of them singletons. V was shortened by 1 base and J by 3 bases, with 6 bases between the two germline ends. The CDR3 has 12 amino acids. Looked up from germline, CDR1 is SQVTM and CDR2 is ANQGSEA. Sorting of PBMCs yielded the CD4+ and CD8+ T cells. This clone was counted only a few times. As yet, its antigen is unknown. This sequence joins TRBV29-1 and TRBJ2-5; no clear D gene. This clonotype originated in a human donor in good health. Sequenced material: CD8+ T cells sorted from blood. The CDR3 here is CSVEGLEETQYF. CDR3 coding DNA: TGCAGCGTTGAAGGTTTGGAAGAGACCCAGTACTTC. Drawing the rest from reference TRBV29-1 and TRBJ2-5, the complete variable domain is SAVISQKPSRDICQRGTSLTIQCQVDSQVTMMFWYRQQPGQSLTLIATANQGSEATYESGFVIDKFPISRPNLTFSTLTVSNMSPEDSSIYLCSVEGLEETQYFGPGTRLLVL.